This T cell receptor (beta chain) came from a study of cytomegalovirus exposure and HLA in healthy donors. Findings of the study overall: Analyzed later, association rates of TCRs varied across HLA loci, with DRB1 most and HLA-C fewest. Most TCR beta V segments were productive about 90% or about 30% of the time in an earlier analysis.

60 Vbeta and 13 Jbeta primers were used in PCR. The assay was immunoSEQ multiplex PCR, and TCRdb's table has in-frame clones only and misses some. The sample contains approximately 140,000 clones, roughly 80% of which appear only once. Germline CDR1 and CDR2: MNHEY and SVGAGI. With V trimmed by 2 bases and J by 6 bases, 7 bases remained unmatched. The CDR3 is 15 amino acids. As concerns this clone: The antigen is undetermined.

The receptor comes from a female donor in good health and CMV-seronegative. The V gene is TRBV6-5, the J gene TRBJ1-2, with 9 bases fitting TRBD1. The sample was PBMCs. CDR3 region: CASSYGTGRPDGYTF. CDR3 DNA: TGTGCCAGCAGTTACGGGACAGGGCGCCCGGATGGCTACACCTTC.